A single sample gave rise to the 13 T cell receptor beta chains below, sequenced in a study of technical replicates of blood from a few donors. TCRdb's table, derived via immunoSEQ multiplex PCR, lists solely in-frame clones and lacks some. The sample carries tens of thousands of clones, around 97% recorded once. The sequenced sample consisted of T cells isolated from PBMCs. The receptors derive from a human donor in good health.

The chain recombines TRBV5-6 with TRBJ1-1; 7 bases fit TRBD1. Germline CDR1 and CDR2: SGHDT and YYEEEE. The J segment lost 6 bases and the V segment lost 5 bases, leaving 13 bases of the junction unmatched. This CDR3 region has 15 residues. The CDR3 loop is CASRRGGRRGAEAFF. In DNA form, the CDR3 reads TGTGCCAGCAGGAGAGGGGGCCGGCGGGGCGCTGAAGCTTTCTTT. Based on the CDR3 plus reference TRBV5-6 and TRBJ1-1, the full variable domain is DAGVTQSPTHLIKTRGQQVTLRCSPKSGHDTVSWYQQALGQGPQFIFQYYEEEERQRGNFPDRFSGHQFPNYSSELNVNALLLGDSALYLCASRRGGRRGAEAFFGQGTRLTVV.

This rearrangement joins TRBV2 to TRBJ1-5, with D possibly being TRBD1 (5 bases). Between the trimmed V and J ends, which lost 3 bases and 6 bases, there was a span of 12 bases. CDR1 and CDR2 from the germline V gene are SNHLY and FYNNEI. CDR3 length equals 14 residues. The chain's CDR3 is CASSEVRVGQPQHF. The CDR3 DNA is TGTGCCAGCAGTGAGGTCAGGGTGGGTCAGCCCCAGCATTTT. The full variable domain, in which reference TRBV2 and TRBJ1-5 provide the parts outside the CDR3, is EPEVTQTPSHQVTQMGQEVILRCVPISNHLYFYWYRQILGQKVEFLVSFYNNEISEKSEIFDDQFSVERPDGSNFTLKIRSTKLEDSAMYFCASSEVRVGQPQHFGDGTRLSIL.

V is TRBV25-1 and J is TRBJ2-7; D gene unclear. CDR1 MGHDK and CDR2 SYGVNS come from the germline V gene. V dropped 3 bases and J dropped 2 bases, with 11 bases sitting between them. CDR3 length: 14 residues. In nucleotides, the CDR3 is TGTGCCAGCAGTGATGTACTGAGGCCCTACGAGCAGTACTTC. Its translation is CASSDVLRPYEQYF.

The sample holds a few counts of this clone. The V and J genes are TRBV6-5 and TRBJ1-2, with no clear D. This CDR3 comprises 13 residues. Germline V gives CDR1 MNHEY, CDR2 SVGAGI. The V gene lost 5 bases and the J gene lost 2 bases, with 9 bases spanning the gap. The chain's CDR3 is CASSLSLNYGYTF. The CDR3 bases are TGTGCCAGCAGTCTATCCCTCAACTATGGCTACACCTTC.

The V gene is TRBV6-5, the J gene TRBJ2-2; 7 bases map to TRBD2. V shed 0 bases and J 7 bases; nucleotides not matched to a gene: 5. Germline lookup yields CDR1 MNHEY and CDR2 SVGAGI. The CDR3 runs 15 residues. CDR3 DNA sequence: TGTGCCAGCAGTTACTCGGCGGGGGTTGGCGGGGAGCTGTTTTTT. This codes for CASSYSAGVGGELFF.

The chain has TRBV19 and TRBJ1-2; 8 bases fit TRBD1. The CDR3 covers 14 residues. The germline gives CDR1 LNHDA, CDR2 SQIVND (reference sequence). Losses at the gene ends were 5 bases for V and 5 bases for J; bases not matched to a gene: 7. The CDR3 here is CASSPGTGGYGYTF. CDR3 nucleotide sequence: TGTGCCAGTAGTCCAGGGACAGGCGGTTATGGCTACACCTTC.

The chain recombines TRBV15 with TRBJ2-1; TRBD2 matches 15 bases. Per the germline V gene, CDR1 is LNHNV and CDR2 is YYDKDF (reference sequence). The junction had 4 bases not matched to a gene; V was cut back by 1 base and J by 0 bases. This CDR3 comprises 19 residues. The CDR3 DNA follows: TGTGCCACCAGCAGAGGGACTAGCGGGAGGGCGGTCTCCTACAATGAGCAGTTCTTC. This gives the protein CATSRGTSGRAVSYNEQFF.

This chain joins TRBV27 and TRBJ2-7; 8 nucleotides match TRBD1. Trimming at V came to 2 bases and at J to 6 bases, leaving 6 bases not matched to a gene. The CDR3 runs to 14 residues. CDR1 is MNHEY, CDR2 SMNVEV, per germline (reference sequence). The CDR3 DNA sequence: TGTGCCAGCAGTTTAGGTACAGGGGGAGTCGAGCAGTACTTC. Residues: CASSLGTGGVEQYF.

This rearrangement joins TRBV6-6 to TRBJ1-1, with D maybe TRBD1 (5 bases). Germline-derived CDR1 and CDR2 are MNHNY and SVGAGI (reference sequence). This CDR3 region has 13 residues. V was cut by 2 bases and J by 11 bases, with 15 bases left in between. DNA of the CDR3: TGTGCCAGCAGTTACGGGCAGGGATTTGATGCTTTCTTT. Its translation is CASSYGQGFDAFF.

The chain is built from TRBV5-1 and TRBJ1-4; 9 bases map to TRBD1. CDR3 length: 15 residues. Unmatched junction bases numbered 3, after V lost 0 bases and J lost 6 bases. Germline assignment: CDR1 SGHRS and CDR2 YFSETQ. Here the CDR3 DNA reads TGCGCCAGCAGCTTGGCCGGGACAGGGTATGAAAAACTGTTTTTT. Encoded protein: CASSLAGTGYEKLFF.

The genes are TRBV27 and TRBJ2-5; D might be TRBD1 (5 bases). CDR1 MNHEY and CDR2 SMNVEV come from the germline V gene (reference sequence). The CDR3 runs 10 residues. The V gene lost 7 bases and the J gene lost 5 bases, with 5 bases spanning the gap. CDR3 sequence: CASKGETQYF. The CDR3 DNA sequence: TGTGCCAGCAAGGGGGAGACCCAGTACTTC.

As to this clone: An end of the junction differs from the germline gene, which may be a read error. The chain is built from TRBV5-1 and TRBJ2-1; 8 nucleotides line up with TRBD1. This CDR3 spans 14 amino acids. Per germline, CDR1 SGHRS and CDR2 YFSETQ. CDR3 in amino acids: CASSKGSTGAQSVF. CDR3 in DNA: TGCGCCAGCAGCAAAGGATCGACAGGGGCACAATCGGTCTTC.

The chain has TRBV11-2 and TRBJ2-1; maybe TRBD2 (5 bases). V was pared by 8 bases and J by 5 bases, with 16 bases between. Per germline, CDR1 SGHAT and CDR2 FQNNGV. The CDR3 length is 14 residues. The CDR3 protein is CASGSLLRDNEQFF. Here the CDR3 DNA reads TGTGCCAGCGGAAGCTTACTGAGGGACAATGAGCAGTTCTTC.